Presented here are 19 T cell receptor beta chains from one specimen sequenced in a study of OX40 agonist ivuxolimab in advanced cancers. Libraries were prepared by immunoSEQ multiplex PCR; TCRdb keeps only in-frame clonotypes and omits some of them. Altogether 20,000 to 25,000 clones are present, approximately 83% being singletons, with the ten largest covering about 16%. Sequenced material: CD4+ or CD8+ T cells sorted from blood, taken in a trial of the OX40 agonist ivuxolimab. The receptors were sampled from an adult with an advanced solid tumor such as melanoma, head and neck, liver or kidney cancer.

Only one count was recorded for this clone. The chain combines TRBV7-3 with TRBJ2-1; no firm D call. With 0 bases removed from V and 6 bases from J, the gap between germline ends came to 9 bases. The CDR3 is 14 amino acids. Germline CDR1 reads SGHTA; CDR2 reads FQGTGA. The DNA for the CDR3 is TGTGCCAGCAGCTTAACCGACTCTAGCAATGAGCAGTTCTTC. Its protein product is CASSLTDSSNEQFF.

This clone has a handful of counts. The V gene is TRBV4-1, the J gene TRBJ2-7; D is unclear. This CDR3 has 15 amino acids. The V gene lost 4 bases and the J gene lost 6 bases, with 19 bases spanning the gap. Germline V gene lookup returns CDR1 MGHRA and CDR2 YSYEKL. DNA for the CDR3: TGCGCCAGCAGCCCCTCGAGGACCGAGATCGGCGAGCAGTACTTC. It encodes CASSPSRTEIGEQYF.

The chain carries TRBV18 and TRBJ2-2; TRBD1 might be the D (5 bases). Germline CDR1 and CDR2: KGHSH and LQKENI. CDR3 length equals 14 residues. Trimming pared 2 bases from V and 2 bases from J, leaving 6 bases between. The CDR3 loop is CASSPGQNTGELFF. CDR3 bases: TGTGCCAGCTCACCAGGACAAAACACCGGGGAGCTGTTTTTT.

V is TRBV11-2 and J is TRBJ1-2; 7 bases are a match to TRBD1. This CDR3 spans 15 amino acids. The trim removed 6 bases at V and 7 bases at J, leaving 14 bases unmatched. Germline V CDR1 and CDR2: SGHAT, FQNNGV. CDR3 residues: CASSSAGGSGFGYTF. CDR3 DNA: TGTGCCAGCAGTTCCGCAGGGGGGTCGGGGTTTGGCTACACCTTC.

CDR3: CASSQEGREQFF. In DNA form, the CDR3 reads TGTGCCAGCAGCCAAGAAGGGAGGGAGCAGTTCTTC. The chain has TRBV4-2 and TRBJ2-1, with D perhaps TRBD2 (6 bases). Trimming took off 0 bases at V and 10 bases at J, with 7 bases between the two ends. The CDR3 runs to 12 residues. The V gene's germline CDR1 is LGHNA and CDR2 YNFKEQ.

The count of this clone is one. The V gene is TRBV5-4, the J gene TRBJ2-5; D gene ambiguous. V was trimmed by 4 bases and J by 7 bases, leaving 11 bases between them. Germline V gene sequence: CDR1 SGHNT, CDR2 YYREEE (reference sequence). This CDR3 region has 12 residues. The CDR3 nucleotides are TGTGCCAGCAGCCATACCGCAGGGACCCAGTACTTC. It is translated as CASSHTAGTQYF.

V and J are TRBV6-1 and TRBJ2-5; tentatively, D is TRBD1 or TRBD2 (5 bases each). This CDR3 has 13 residues. CDR1 is MNHNS, CDR2 SASEGT, per germline. The V end lost 3 bases, the J end lost 5 bases, and 10 bases lay between the germline ends. The CDR3 nucleotides read TGTGCCAGCAGTGACGGGGCCTGGGAGACCCAGTACTTC. This gives the protein CASSDGAWETQYF.

V gene TRBV30 combines with J gene TRBJ2-3; 7 positions agree with TRBD1. Germline CDR1 is GTSNPN and CDR2 is SVGIG (reference sequence). V lost 5 bases, J lost 1 base, and 0 bases stayed unmatched. This CDR3 spans 12 amino acids. CDR3 DNA sequence: TGTGCCTGGGACAGGGGCACAGATACGCAGTATTTT. Translation: CAWDRGTDTQYF.

The chain combines TRBV6-5 with TRBJ2-5; D might be TRBD1 or TRBD2, each matching 5 bases. The J call is doubtful: the DNA matches TRBJ2-7 better. Germline loops: CDR1 MNHEY, CDR2 SVGAGI. The CDR3 totals 14 residues. CDR3 in amino acids: CASTRDRDSYEQYF. The CDR3 DNA reads as TGTGCCAGCACTAGGGACCGCGATTCCTACGAGCAGTACTTC.

V gene TRBV10-3 combines with J gene TRBJ2-7; D gene unclear. Germline loops: CDR1 ENHRY, CDR2 SYGVKD. V lost 4 bases, J lost 0 bases, and 13 bases lay in between. There are 15 residues in the CDR3. CDR3 loop: CAISVRPTSSYEQYF. The CDR3 coding sequence is TGTGCCATCAGTGTTAGACCGACGAGCTCCTACGAGCAGTACTTC.

The rearrangement links TRBV6-6 to TRBJ1-2; a weak D match, TRBD1 (5 bases). The V end lost 3 bases, the J end lost 8 bases, and 13 bases lay between the germline ends. This CDR3 contains 13 residues. CDR1 and CDR2 (germline): MNHNY, SVGAGI (reference sequence). In DNA form, the CDR3 reads TGTGCCAGCAGTTATCGCCAGGGTGGCGGCTACACCTTC. Its protein product is CASSYRQGGGYTF.

V usage is TRBV10-3 and J usage is TRBJ2-1; TRBD1 aligns across 9 bases. J gave up 2 bases and V 6 bases, and 5 bases lay outside the gene matches. This CDR3 region has 15 residues. From germline, CDR1 is ENHRY and CDR2 SYGVKD. The CDR3 DNA sequence: TGTGCCATCAGCGATCGACAGGGGGCCTACAATGAGCAGTTCTTC. Its protein is CAISDRQGAYNEQFF.

The rearrangement joins TRBV30 to TRBJ1-1, with 7 bases aligning to TRBD1. Losses at the gene ends were 3 bases for V and 3 bases for J; bases not matched to a gene: 4. CDR1 is GTSNPN and CDR2 is SVGIG in the germline V gene (reference sequence). The CDR3 is 13 residues long. The CDR3 sequence is CAWRTGRDTEAFF. CDR3 sequence (DNA): TGTGCCTGGAGGACAGGGAGAGACACTGAAGCTTTCTTT.

The rearrangement joins TRBV5-6 to TRBJ2-3; 8 bases agree with TRBD1. The junction had 7 bases not matched to a gene; V was cut back by 4 bases and J by 3 bases. The germline CDR1 and CDR2 sequences are SGHDT and YYEEEE. The CDR3 has 15 amino acids. CDR3 coding DNA: TGTGCCAGCAGCCAAGCAGGGGGCGCGACAGATACGCAGTATTTT. The encoded protein is CASSQAGGATDTQYF.

This chain connects TRBV19 to TRBJ2-7; TRBD1 matches 7 bases. The germline gives CDR1 LNHDA, CDR2 SQIVND (reference sequence). After removal of 1 base from V and 5 bases from J, the junction contained 8 bases not matched to a gene. The CDR3 sequence is 15 residues long. CDR3 sequence: CASSIAQTGSHEQYF. The DNA for the CDR3 is TGTGCCAGTAGTATAGCCCAGACAGGGAGTCACGAGCAGTACTTC.

The chain has TRBV9 and TRBJ2-5, with D possibly matching TRBD2 (6 bases). The length of the CDR3 is 16 residues. CDR1 is SGDLS and CDR2 is YYNGEE in the germline V gene. With 2 bases removed from V and 0 bases from J, the gap between germline ends came to 14 bases. CDR3 sequence reads: CASSVGSSADQETQYF. CDR3 sequence (DNA): TGTGCCAGCAGCGTTGGGTCTAGCGCCGACCAAGAGACCCAGTACTTC.

The CDR3 region is CASSWGTSGRNGGELFF. The CDR3 region has the DNA TGTGCCAGCAGCTGGGGCACTAGCGGGAGAAACGGCGGGGAGCTGTTTTTT. The rearrangement links TRBV5-6 to TRBJ2-2, with 11 bases that match TRBD2. After removal of 3 bases from V and 7 bases from J, the junction contained 11 bases not matched to a gene. The CDR3 loop spans 17 amino acids. Germline CDR1 reads SGHDT; CDR2 reads YYEEEE.

The chain recombines TRBV13 with TRBJ2-5; D is unresolved. Looked up from germline, CDR1 is PRHDT and CDR2 is FYEKMQ (reference sequence). The germline V and J ends were trimmed by 0 bases and 5 bases, with 7 bases remaining between them. This CDR3 region has 13 residues. CDR3 in DNA: TGTGCCAGCAGCTTAGGCCTCCTGGAGACCCAGTACTTC. Translating it yields CASSLGLLETQYF.

V is TRBV5-5 and J is TRBJ2-2; no clear D gene. The CDR3 covers 16 residues. Between the trimmed V and J ends, which lost 3 bases and 2 bases, there was a span of 14 bases. In germline, CDR1 is SGHKS, CDR2 YYEKEE (reference sequence). The CDR3 here is CASSSHRELNTGELFF. The DNA for the CDR3 is TGTGCCAGCAGCTCCCACAGAGAACTCAACACCGGGGAGCTGTTTTTT.